This entry is about one T cell receptor (beta chain). The antigen is not known. With V trimmed by 5 bases and J by 4 bases, 10 bases remained unmatched. The CDR3 runs to 15 residues. The germline V gene encodes CDR1 KGHSH and CDR2 LQKENI. Treatment given: approximately 10-day PBMC culture with coronavirus spike peptide pools or control peptides (ViraFEST assay). Sequencing of the DNA from cultured CD4+ T cells was carried out with the Oncomine TCR Beta short-read assay. Genomic DNA was taken out of cultured CD4+ T cells by extraction. In TCRdb, the PCR reads were re-called with MiXCR into one record per CDR3 protein. This sample has about 18,000 distinct CDR3 sequences, with approximately 63% found just once. This sample is part of a study of vaccination and CD4 T cells after COVID-19. Regarding the study as a whole: Convalescent patients' clones that were vaccine-specific were spike mono-reactive in 304 of 307 cases.

The clonotype originates from a human donor who had recovered from COVID-19. Sequencing was performed on CD4+ T cells from blood, cultured in vitro. J is TRBJ2-7 and V is TRBV18; 8 bases match TRBD2. The CDR3 reads CASSRAGVKRYEQYF. CDR3 DNA sequence: TGTGCCAGCTCAAGAGCGGGGGTCAAAAGGTACGAGCAGTACTTC.